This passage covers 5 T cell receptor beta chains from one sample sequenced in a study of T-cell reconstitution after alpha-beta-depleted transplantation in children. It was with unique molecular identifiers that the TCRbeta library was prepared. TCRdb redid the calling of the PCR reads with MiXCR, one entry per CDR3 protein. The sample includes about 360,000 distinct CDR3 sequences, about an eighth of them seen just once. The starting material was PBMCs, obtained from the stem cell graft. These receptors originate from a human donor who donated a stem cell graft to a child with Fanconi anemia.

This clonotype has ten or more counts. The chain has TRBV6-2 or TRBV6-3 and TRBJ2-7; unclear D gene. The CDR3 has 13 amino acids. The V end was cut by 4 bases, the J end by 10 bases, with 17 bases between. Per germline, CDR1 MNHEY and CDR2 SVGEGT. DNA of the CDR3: TGTGCCAGCAGTTCGCGGATACGATTGGAACAGTACGTC. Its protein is CASSSRIRLEQYV.

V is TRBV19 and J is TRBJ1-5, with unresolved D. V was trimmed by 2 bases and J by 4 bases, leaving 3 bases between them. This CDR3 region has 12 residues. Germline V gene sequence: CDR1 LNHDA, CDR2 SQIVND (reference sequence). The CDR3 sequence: CASSIWNQPQHF. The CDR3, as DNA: TGTGCCAGTAGTATATGGAATCAGCCCCAGCATTTT.

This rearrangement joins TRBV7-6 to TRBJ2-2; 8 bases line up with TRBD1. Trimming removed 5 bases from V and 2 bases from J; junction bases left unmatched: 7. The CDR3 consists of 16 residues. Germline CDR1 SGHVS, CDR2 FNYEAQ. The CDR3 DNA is TGTGCCAGCAGCCCAATACAGGGGGTCAACACCGGGGAGCTGTTTTTT. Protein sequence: CASSPIQGVNTGELFF. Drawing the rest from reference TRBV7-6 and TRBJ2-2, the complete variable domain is GAGVSQSPRYKVTKRGQDVALRCDPISGHVSLYWYRQALGQGPEFLTYFNYEAQQDKSGLPNDRFSAERPEGSISTLTIQRTEQRDSAMYRCASSPIQGVNTGELFFGEGSRLTVL.

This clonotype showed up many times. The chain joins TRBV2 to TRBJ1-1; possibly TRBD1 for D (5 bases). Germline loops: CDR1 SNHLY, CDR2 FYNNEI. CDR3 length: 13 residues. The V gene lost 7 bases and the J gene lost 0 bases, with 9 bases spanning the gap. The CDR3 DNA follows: TGTGCCAGCAAGGAGGACATGAACACTGAAGCTTTCTTT. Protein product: CASKEDMNTEAFF.

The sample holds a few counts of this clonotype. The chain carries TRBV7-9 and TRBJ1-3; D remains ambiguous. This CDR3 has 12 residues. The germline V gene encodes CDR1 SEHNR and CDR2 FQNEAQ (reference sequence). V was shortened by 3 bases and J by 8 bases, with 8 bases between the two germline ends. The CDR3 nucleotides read TGTGCCAGCAGCTTCCGACCGGACACCATATATTTT. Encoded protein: CASSFRPDTIYF.